The text below deals with one TCR beta chain. This sample is part of a study of blood T cell repertoires in COVID-19. Study in general: T cells, B-cell-depleted T cells, or PBMCs provided the cDNA or gDNA that served as material.

Per the authors' pipeline: Researchers report that nucleated cell counts were estimated from reference gene primer amplification. Assay used: immunoSEQ multiplex PCR; TCRdb lists only in-frame clones, some missing. V and J calls and clone size come straight from that table; D and trimming were deduced from the DNA. The sample consists of roughly 260,000 clones, 70% to 90% of them appearing once. V was trimmed by 6 bases and J by 0 bases, leaving 11 bases between them. Germline lookup yields CDR1 LNHDA and CDR2 SQIVND (reference sequence). The CDR3 runs 14 residues. Sequenced input: peripheral blood. The rearrangement links TRBV19 to TRBJ1-2; D might be TRBD1 (6 bases). The TCR originated in a woman between 40 and 50 years old with acute or convalescent COVID-19. The CDR3 DNA is TGTGCCAGTAGCCTCAGGGGCCCTAACTATGGCTACACCTTC. It encodes CASSLRGPNYGYTF.